A single sample is the source of the 30 T cell receptor beta chains below, sequenced in a study of blood T cell repertoires in COVID-19. Assay used: immunoSEQ multiplex PCR; TCRdb lists only in-frame clones, some missing. The top ten clones hold about a quarter of a sample with about 130,000 clones, roughly 85% of them seen once. The sample taken for sequencing was peripheral blood. The receptors were gathered from a woman over 75 with acute or convalescent COVID-19.

The V gene is TRBV9, the J gene TRBJ2-7; 7 bases map to TRBD1. In germline, CDR1 is SGDLS, CDR2 YYNGEE. The CDR3 spans 13 residues. The junction had 2 bases not matched to a gene; V was cut back by 1 base and J by 4 bases. The CDR3 DNA reads as TGTGCCAGCAGCGTAACAGGGGAATACGAGCAGTACTTC. Translation gives CASSVTGEYEQYF.

The gene calls are TRBV5-1 and TRBJ2-5; D might be TRBD2 (5 bases). Per the germline V gene, CDR1 is SGHRS and CDR2 is YFSETQ. The CDR3 extends over 13 amino acids. Trimming took 7 bases from V and 5 from J, leaving 15 bases between them. The CDR3 sequence is CASSVGSTETQYF. In DNA form, the CDR3 reads TGCGCCAGCTCGGTTGGGAGCACGGAGACCCAGTACTTC.

This clone was found once. The chain joins TRBV2 to TRBJ2-1; 10 nucleotides line up with TRBD2. V shed 0 bases, J shed 3 bases, and the junction held 8 bases outside the gene matches. CDR1 and CDR2 from the germline V gene are SNHLY and FYNNEI. CDR3 length: 18 residues. The CDR3 DNA reads as TGTGCCAGCAGTGAAGCCCTTGTCGCTAGCGGGGGCTACAATGAGCAGTTCTTC. The encoded protein is CASSEALVASGGYNEQFF.

This clone has just a few counts. This chain connects TRBV11-2 to TRBJ1-3, with a possible D match to TRBD1 (5 bases). V was shortened by 5 bases and J by 0 bases, with 17 bases between the two germline ends. From germline, CDR1 is SGHAT and CDR2 FQNNGV. This CDR3 is built from 17 residues. The CDR3 reads CASSPTGPWSSGNTIYF. In nucleotides, the CDR3 is TGTGCCAGCAGCCCCACAGGTCCCTGGAGCTCTGGAAACACCATATATTTT.

This clone was seen a few times. The V gene is TRBV7-9, the J gene TRBJ1-2; 10 bases line up with TRBD1. CDR1 is SEHNR, CDR2 FQNEAQ, per germline (reference sequence). This CDR3 is 14 amino acids long. The trim removed 4 bases at V and 7 bases at J, leaving 6 bases unmatched. CDR3 protein: CASSSRDRGGGYTF. The CDR3 DNA reads TGTGCCAGCAGCTCCCGGGACAGGGGAGGTGGCTACACCTTC.

The chain links TRBV19 to TRBJ1-1; a possible D gene is TRBD1 (6 bases). Germline values: CDR1 LNHDA, CDR2 SQIVND (reference sequence). V lost 3 bases to trimming and J lost 0 bases, with 8 bases between them. The CDR3 runs 14 residues. The CDR3 nucleotides are TGTGCCAGTAGTATTGGGACAATGAACACTGAAGCTTTCTTT. This gives the protein CASSIGTMNTEAFF.

This chain uses TRBV4-3 with TRBJ2-6, with D unclear. Trimming cost V 7 bases and J 0 bases, with 16 bases left between them. Germline V CDR1 and CDR2: LGHNA, YSLEER. The CDR3 is made up of 17 amino acids. Here the CDR3 reads CASTAQARVSGANVLTF. The CDR3, as DNA: TGCGCCAGCACAGCCCAAGCGAGAGTCTCTGGGGCCAACGTCCTGACTTTC.

J is TRBJ2-5 and V is TRBV27; D may be TRBD2 (5 bases). The CDR3 contains 13 residues. Per the germline V gene, CDR1 is MNHEY and CDR2 is SMNVEV (reference sequence). Trimming stripped 6 bases from V and 7 bases from J, with 15 bases between. The DNA of the CDR3 is TGTGCCAGCAGCCGAACCCTCCGGGGGACCCAGTACTTC. Amino acid sequence: CASSRTLRGTQYF.

The J gene is TRBJ1-1, the V gene TRBV2; D perhaps matches TRBD1 (5 bases). Germline values: CDR1 SNHLY, CDR2 FYNNEI. The germline V and J ends were trimmed by 6 bases and 5 bases, with 16 bases remaining between them. The CDR3 spans 14 residues. The chain's CDR3 is CASRGPRGATEAFF. As DNA, the CDR3 is TGTGCCAGCAGAGGGCCAAGGGGCGCAACTGAAGCTTTCTTT.

This chain uses TRBV11-2 with TRBJ1-5, with D uncertain. Trimming stripped 2 bases from V and 5 bases from J, with 10 bases between. This CDR3 has 14 amino acids. Germline CDR1 reads SGHAT; CDR2 reads FQNNGV. The CDR3 DNA sequence: TGTGCCAGCAGCTTAAGGGTGGGAGATCAGCCCCAGCATTTT. Residues: CASSLRVGDQPQHF.

J is TRBJ1-1 and V is TRBV19; possibly TRBD1 for D (5 bases). The V end was cut by 7 bases, the J end by 4 bases, with 19 bases between. CDR3 length: 15 amino acids. Germline V gene sequence: CDR1 LNHDA, CDR2 SQIVND (reference sequence). CDR3 sequence: CASTGTGRRPTEAFF. Written as DNA, the CDR3 is TGTGCCAGTACTGGAACAGGTCGAAGGCCCACTGAAGCTTTCTTT.

This chain uses TRBV28 with TRBJ1-5; D is possibly TRBD1 (5 bases). The germline V and J ends were trimmed by 8 bases and 4 bases, with 18 bases remaining between them. Germline V lookup: CDR1 MDHEN, CDR2 SYDVKM. The CDR3 has 15 residues. The CDR3 nucleotides are TGTGCCAGCTGGCCATATACAGGTCCGAATCAGCCCCAGCATTTT. It specifies CASWPYTGPNQPQHF.

This chain links TRBV6-1 with TRBJ1-2; perhaps TRBD1 as D (5 bases). V lost 2 bases and J lost 7, with 11 bases in between. This CDR3 contains 13 residues. CDR1 and CDR2 (germline): MNHNS, SASEGT. CDR3 sequence (DNA): TGTGCCAGCAGTGAACCCGTCGGGGGTGGCTACACCTTC. Encoded protein: CASSEPVGGGYTF.

The chain recombines TRBV19 with TRBJ1-1; possibly TRBD1 for D (6 bases). There are 16 residues in the CDR3. Germline values: CDR1 LNHDA, CDR2 SQIVND (reference sequence). Trimming pared 3 bases from V and 5 bases from J, leaving 19 bases between. The CDR3 nucleotides are TGTGCCAGTAGTATGGTTGCGGGGGGCGCGGAGACTGAAGCTTTCTTT. Its protein product is CASSMVAGGAETEAFF.

J is TRBJ1-6 and V is TRBV2, with 7 bases aligning to TRBD1. Germline V gene lookup returns CDR1 SNHLY and CDR2 FYNNEI. The CDR3 has 15 residues. V shed 5 bases and J 2 bases; nucleotides not matched to a gene: 3. In DNA form, the CDR3 reads TGTGCCAGCAGTTTCACAGGGGCCTATAATTCACCCCTCCACTTT. It encodes CASSFTGAYNSPLHF. Based on the CDR3 plus reference TRBV2 and TRBJ1-6, the full variable domain is EPEVTQTPSHQVTQMGQEVILRCVPISNHLYFYWYRQILGQKVEFLVSFYNNEISEKSEIFDDQFSVERPDGSNFTLKIRSTKLEDSAMYFCASSFTGAYNSPLHFGNGTRLTVT.

This chain connects TRBV29-1 to TRBJ1-2; 9 nucleotides align to TRBD1. With 7 bases clipped from V and 8 bases from J, the junction kept 8 bases outside the gene matches. The germline CDR1 and CDR2 sequences are SQVTM and ANQGSEA. The CDR3 is 12 amino acids. The chain's CDR3 is CSALGTGRGYTF. The CDR3 DNA reads as TGCAGCGCCCTTGGGACAGGGAGGGGCTACACCTTC.

V gene TRBV5-1 combines with J gene TRBJ1-1, with TRBD1 as a possible D gene (6 bases). The CDR3 runs 14 residues. V lost 1 base and J lost 6, with 13 bases in between. Germline assignment: CDR1 SGHRS and CDR2 YFSETQ. The chain's CDR3 is CASSLLVGAPEAFF. CDR3 bases: TGCGCCAGCAGCTTGCTCGTGGGGGCCCCTGAAGCTTTCTTT.

This chain joins TRBV11-2 and TRBJ1-4; no clear D gene. V dropped 3 bases and J dropped 5 bases, with 10 bases sitting between them. Germline CDR1 and CDR2: SGHAT and FQNNGV. The CDR3 runs 14 residues. CDR3 sequence: CASSFTGSNEKLFF. The CDR3 DNA sequence: TGTGCCAGCAGCTTCACGGGGTCCAATGAAAAACTGTTTTTT.

The rearrangement links TRBV12-3 or TRBV12-4 to TRBJ2-2; D is undetermined. The V gene lost 5 bases and the J gene lost 5 bases, with 9 bases spanning the gap. This CDR3 is built from 13 residues. The CDR3 is CASSPQATGELFF. Here the CDR3 DNA reads TGTGCCAGCAGTCCCCAGGCGACCGGGGAGCTGTTTTTT.

This chain joins TRBV2 and TRBJ1-1; D unclear. Trimming took 6 bases from V and 7 from J, leaving 6 bases between them. The germline gives CDR1 SNHLY, CDR2 FYNNEI. There are 10 residues in the CDR3. The CDR3 here is CASRQIEAFF. DNA of the CDR3: TGTGCCAGCAGACAAATTGAAGCTTTCTTT.

The chain is built from TRBV19 and TRBJ2-2; D is perhaps TRBD1 (5 bases). This CDR3 region has 14 residues. Germline lookup yields CDR1 LNHDA and CDR2 SQIVND (reference sequence). Trimming took off 6 bases at V and 2 bases at J, with 10 bases between the two ends. CDR3 residues: CASRRTLNTGELFF. Here the CDR3 DNA reads TGTGCCAGTAGGCGGACACTTAACACCGGGGAGCTGTTTTTT.

The J gene is TRBJ1-6, the V gene TRBV5-1; tentative D call: TRBD1 (6 bases). CDR1 and CDR2 from the germline V gene are SGHRS and YFSETQ. V was cut by 0 bases and J by 2 bases, with 12 bases left in between. The CDR3 has 17 residues. CDR3 nucleotide sequence: TGCGCCAGCAGCTTGGACAGGGCGAGGGCCTATAATTCACCCCTCCACTTT. The encoded protein is CASSLDRARAYNSPLHF.

Here the CDR3 reads CASSLAGFGGYTF. The CDR3 DNA reads TGCGCCAGCAGCTTGGCAGGGTTCGGTGGCTACACCTTC. The genes are TRBV5-1 and TRBJ1-2, with D possibly TRBD1 on 5 matching bases. V was trimmed by 0 bases and J by 7 bases, leaving 10 bases between them. Germline V CDR1 and CDR2: SGHRS, YFSETQ. The CDR3 runs 13 residues.

The CDR3 DNA reads as TGCGCCAGCAGCCAGAACTCCGGGACAGCTAACTATGGCTACACCTTC. It encodes CASSQNSGTANYGYTF. V usage is TRBV4-3 and J usage is TRBJ1-2; 7 nucleotides match TRBD1. The CDR3 runs to 16 residues. V was pared by 3 bases and J by 0 bases, with 7 bases of the junction left unmatched. Looked up from germline, CDR1 is LGHNA and CDR2 is YSLEER.

The chain has TRBV4-1 and TRBJ2-6; possible D gene TRBD2, 6 bases. V lost 10 bases and J lost 0, with 7 bases in between. CDR3 length equals 13 residues. Germline loops: CDR1 MGHRA, CDR2 YSYEKL. DNA of the CDR3: TGCGCCACCGGGAGCTCTGGGGCCAACGTCCTGACTTTC. This translates into CATGSSGANVLTF.

The chain uses TRBV19 and TRBJ1-2; 7 nucleotides agree with TRBD1. The J segment lost 8 bases and the V segment lost 2 bases, leaving 11 bases of the junction unmatched. This CDR3 is 15 amino acids long. Germline CDR1 and CDR2: LNHDA and SQIVND (reference sequence). The CDR3 is CASSIPTTGEIGYTF. The CDR3 region has the DNA TGTGCCAGTAGTATACCCACCACAGGGGAGATCGGCTACACCTTC.

This rearrangement joins TRBV5-4 to TRBJ2-3; 8 bases map to TRBD2. After removal of 4 bases from V and 1 base from J, the junction contained 8 bases not matched to a gene. Germline V CDR1 and CDR2: SGHNT, YYREEE (reference sequence). CDR3 length equals 16 residues. The DNA of the CDR3 is TGTGCCAGCAGCGCCTCTGGGCGGGGGGGCACAGATACGCAGTATTTT. Residues: CASSASGRGGTDTQYF.

The chain employs TRBV25-1 and TRBJ1-6; weak D call: TRBD1 (6 bases). Germline lookup yields CDR1 MGHDK and CDR2 SYGVNS. The CDR3 loop spans 16 amino acids. Deletions cut 1 base from V and 4 bases from J, with 11 bases between. The CDR3 loop reads CASSESEGQYNSPLHF. CDR3 nucleotide sequence: TGTGCCAGCAGTGAATCAGAAGGACAGTATAATTCACCCCTCCACTTT.

This clone has a handful of counts. This chain connects TRBV5-6 to TRBJ1-1; D is undetermined. The V and J ends lost 0 bases and 7 bases respectively, with 7 bases between them. Germline V gene data show CDR1 as SGHDT and CDR2 as YYEEEE. The CDR3 contains 12 residues. The DNA of the CDR3 is TGTGCCAGCAGCTTGGGAGGGTTTGAAGCTTTCTTT. Protein sequence: CASSLGGFEAFF.

The chain carries TRBV3-1 (or the pseudogene TRBV3-2) and TRBJ1-1; 8 bases match TRBD1. CDR3 length: 17 residues. Looked up from germline, CDR1 is LGHDT and CDR2 is YNNKEL (reference sequence). V gave up 4 bases and J gave up 0 bases; unmatched junction bases: 10. As DNA, the CDR3 is TGTGCCAGCAGCCGCGACAGGGGAACGACTATGAACACTGAAGCTTTCTTT. Amino acids: CASSRDRGTTMNTEAFF.